This is a list of T cell receptor beta chains from one sample in a study of T-cell reconstitution after alpha-beta-depleted transplantation in children. TCRdb fed the PCR reads into MiXCR, producing one record per CDR3 protein. This table has about 200,000 distinct CDR3 sequences, about 6% appearing once. The source material was PBMCs, sampled before TCRalphabeta/CD19-depleted stem cell transplant. These receptors all come from a girl in the first two years of life with combined immunodeficiency, due to receive a stem cell transplant. Each CDR3 is given without its conserved first and last residue.

V	J	CDR3
TRBV20-1	TRBJ2-7	SASEAGAGGEQY
TRBV7-6	TRBJ1-2	ASSLLGTGGYT
TRBV7-9	TRBJ1-4	ASSFGTGGGKLF
TRBV29-1	TRBJ1-3	SVEEAGPGNTIY
TRBV6-1	TRBJ2-7	ASSTLSRYEQY
TRBV4-3	TRBJ2-3	ASRRDRATDTQY
TRBV7-2	TRBJ2-5	ASSLVGPGETQY
TRBV9	TRBJ2-3	ASSGTGMADTQY
TRBV7-9	TRBJ2-7	ASSLEATYEQY
TRBV29-1	TRBJ2-1	SVDGSVRTSADNEQF
TRBV7-9	TRBJ1-1	ASSTPDGVAF
TRBV7-2	TRBJ2-7	ASSFAGTSYEQY
TRBV7-9	TRBJ2-3	ASSTVGAADTQY
TRBV5-1	TRBJ2-1	ASSLDRSRDHNEQF
TRBV5-1	TRBJ2-7	ASSGIDRYEQY
TRBV6-5	TRBJ2-7	ASSSPLLVSRNEQY
TRBV4-3	TRBJ2-7	ASSQMGRGSYEQY
TRBV12-3/TRBV12-4	TRBJ2-3	ASSPWDGLTDTQY
TRBV9	TRBJ2-7	ASSVYSGIPYEQY
TRBV20-1	TRBJ2-3	SAHDRPLFTDTQY
TRBV5-1	TRBJ1-5	ASSLHPADQPQH
TRBV13	TRBJ2-3	ASSSLTLSTDTQY